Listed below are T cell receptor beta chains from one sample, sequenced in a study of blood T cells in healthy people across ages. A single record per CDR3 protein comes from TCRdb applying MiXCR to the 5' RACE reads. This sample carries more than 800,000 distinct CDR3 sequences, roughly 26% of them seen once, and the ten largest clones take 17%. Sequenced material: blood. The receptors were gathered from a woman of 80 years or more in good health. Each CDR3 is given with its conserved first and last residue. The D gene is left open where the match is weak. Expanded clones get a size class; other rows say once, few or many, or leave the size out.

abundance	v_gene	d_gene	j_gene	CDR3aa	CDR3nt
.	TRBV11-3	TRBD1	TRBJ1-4	CASSARTGGSEKLFF	TGTGCCAGCAGCGCTCGGACAGGGGGCTCAGAAAAACTGTTTTTT
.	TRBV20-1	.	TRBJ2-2	CSAGRGREELFF	TGCAGTGCGGGCAGGGGGAGGGAGGAGCTGTTTTTT
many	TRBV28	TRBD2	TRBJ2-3	CASSPGLAGRADTQYF	TGTGCCAGCAGCCCGGGACTAGCGGGGAGAGCAGATACGCAGTATTTT
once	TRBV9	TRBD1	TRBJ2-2	CASSPGTAWDTGELFF	TGTGCCAGCAGCCCCGGGACAGCCTGGGACACCGGGGAGCTGTTTTTT
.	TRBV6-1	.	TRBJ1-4	CASTQGSGKLFF	TGTGCCAGCACCCAGGGTAGTGGGAAACTGTTTTTT
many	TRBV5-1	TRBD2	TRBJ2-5	CASSQTSGGRETQYF	TGCGCCAGCAGCCAGACTAGCGGGGGTCGGGAGACCCAGTACTTC
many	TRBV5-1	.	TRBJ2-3	CASSLSADAGDTQYF	TGCGCCAGCAGCTTGTCTGCGGACGCGGGAGATACGCAGTATTTT
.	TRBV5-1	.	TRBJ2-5	CASQEIQETQYF	TGCGCCAGCCAGGAGATCCAAGAGACCCAGTACTTC
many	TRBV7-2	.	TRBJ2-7	CASSARRDSYEQYF	TGTGCCAGCAGCGCCCGACGGGATTCCTACGAGCAGTACTTC
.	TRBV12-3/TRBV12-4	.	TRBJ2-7	CASSEGDRVQYF	TGTGCCAGCAGTGAAGGGGATCGGGTCCAGTACTTC